These 11 T cell receptor beta chains were sequenced from one sample in a study of cytomegalovirus exposure and HLA in healthy donors. PCR involved 60 Vbeta and 13 Jbeta primers. The method was immunoSEQ multiplex PCR; TCRdb's version includes in-frame clones alone and lacks a portion of them. The data contain more than 90,000 clones, approximately 76% of them singletons. The sample taken for sequencing was PBMCs. All receptors derive from a man in his forties or fifties in good health and CMV-seropositive.

The chain recombines TRBV27 with TRBJ1-5; tentatively, D is TRBD1 (6 bases). The CDR3 is 14 amino acids. V lost 6 bases to trimming and J lost 4 bases, with 13 bases between them. Germline CDR1 MNHEY, CDR2 SMNVEV (reference sequence). The CDR3 spells CASRTGGWNQPQHF. The DNA for the CDR3 is TGTGCCAGCAGGACAGGTGGGTGGAATCAGCCCCAGCATTTT.

This chain connects TRBV29-1 to TRBJ2-1; TRBD2 matches 12 bases. This CDR3 has 13 amino acids. CDR1 and CDR2 (germline): SQVTM, ANQGSEA. V was pared by 4 bases and J by 15 bases, with 10 bases of the junction left unmatched. The CDR3 DNA is TGCAGCGTTGGCGGGCTAGCGGGGGGGCGTCGGTTCTTC. It is translated as CSVGGLAGGRRFF.

The chain links TRBV27 to TRBJ2-7, with a possible D match to TRBD1 (6 bases). V lost 5 bases, J lost 2 bases, and 16 bases lay in between. CDR3 length: 15 amino acids. Germline V gives CDR1 MNHEY, CDR2 SMNVEV (reference sequence). CDR3 protein: CASSPGTFGAYEQYF. The CDR3, as DNA: TGTGCCAGCAGTCCCGGGACATTCGGAGCCTACGAGCAGTACTTC.

The chain uses TRBV6-5 and TRBJ2-7; possible D gene TRBD1, 6 bases. CDR3 length: 16 residues. V lost 0 bases and J 0 bases, leaving 12 bases between the germline ends. In germline, CDR1 is MNHEY, CDR2 SVGAGI. The CDR3 protein is CASSYSTGQYSYEQYF. The CDR3 bases are TGTGCCAGCAGTTACTCGACAGGACAGTACTCCTACGAGCAGTACTTC.

The V call is TRBV6-5, the J call TRBJ2-7; 7 bases map to TRBD1. In germline, CDR1 is MNHEY, CDR2 SVGAGI. The length of the CDR3 is 14 residues. The ends lost 4 bases at V and 5 bases at J; junction bases unmatched: 8. The DNA of the CDR3 is TGTGCCAGCAGTTCTAGGGGGCGTTTCAACGAGCAGTACTTC. Translating gives CASSSRGRFNEQYF.

This clone was seen only a few times. This rearrangement joins TRBV5-5 to TRBJ2-2, with TRBD2 as a possible D gene (6 bases). The CDR3 is 15 amino acids. CDR1 and CDR2 from the germline V gene are SGHKS and YYEKEE (reference sequence). The V end lost 6 bases, the J end lost 6 bases, and 18 bases lay between the germline ends. DNA for the CDR3: TGTGCCAGCACCAAGGGGATGCTAGCGTCCGGGGAGCTGTTTTTT. It codes for CASTKGMLASGELFF.

The chain combines TRBV19 with TRBJ2-7; 12 positions agree with TRBD2. Germline V gene lookup returns CDR1 LNHDA and CDR2 SQIVND (reference sequence). The length of the CDR3 is 15 residues. The V segment lost 4 bases and the J segment 3 bases; nucleotides outside the gene matches: 4. In DNA, the CDR3 is TGTGCCAGTAGTAGCAAGACTAGCGGGAGCTACGAGCAGTACTTC. It yields the protein CASSSKTSGSYEQYF.

This chain uses TRBV28 with TRBJ1-5; TRBD1 aligns across 9 bases. CDR1 and CDR2 (germline): MDHEN, SYDVKM. The CDR3 has 16 amino acids. V lost 4 bases to trimming and J lost 7 bases; unmatched junction nucleotides: 11. The DNA for the CDR3 is TGTGCCAGCAGTTCAGGCCGGGACAGGGAAACCCAGCCCCAGCATTTT. This codes for CASSSGRDRETQPQHF.

The chain combines TRBV7-9 with TRBJ1-5, with 8 bases fitting TRBD1. Trimming at V came to 5 bases and at J to 6 bases, leaving 9 bases not matched to a gene. The germline V gene encodes CDR1 SEHNR and CDR2 FQNEAQ (reference sequence). The CDR3 runs 15 residues. The CDR3 loop reads CASSADRGGGQPQHF. The CDR3 region has the DNA TGTGCCAGCAGCGCCGACAGGGGAGGGGGTCAGCCCCAGCATTTT. Full variable domain (outside the CDR3, taken from reference TRBV7-9 and TRBJ1-5): DTGVSQNPRHKITKRGQNVTFRCDPISEHNRLYWYRQTLGQGPEFLTYFQNEAQLEKSRLLSDRFSAERPKGSFSTLEIQRTEQGDSAMYLCASSADRGGGQPQHFGDGTRLSIL.

J is TRBJ1-1 and V is TRBV5-1; D is unclear. Trimming took 0 bases from V and 1 from J, leaving 10 bases between them. This CDR3 region has 15 residues. Germline V lookup: CDR1 SGHRS, CDR2 YFSETQ. The CDR3 DNA reads TGCGCCAGCAGCTTGGCGCCAGAACAGAACACTGAAGCTTTCTTT. This codes for CASSLAPEQNTEAFF.

This clone has a handful of counts. This chain connects TRBV21-1 to TRBJ2-3; no check of the table's D call, TRBD2, against the DNA was made. TRBV21-1 is a pseudogene locus. The CDR3 sequence is 18 residues long. CDR3 bases: TGTGCCAGCAGCAAAGAGGGGACTAGCGGGGTTAGCACAGATACGCAGTATTTT. Protein: CASSKEGTSGVSTDTQYF.